Below are 28 T cell receptor beta chains sequenced from a single sample in a study of control samples from healthy donors and cancer patients. Sequencing was performed with immunoSEQ multiplex PCR; in TCRdb, only in-frame clones are kept and a portion is missing. The sample includes 90,000 to 150,000 clones, around 88% seen only once; the top ten take less than 3.5%. Sequencing used blood. The receptor source for this set is a middle-aged man in good health.

J is TRBJ1-4 and V is TRBV19, with D maybe TRBD1 (6 bases). The germline gives CDR1 LNHDA, CDR2 SQIVND (reference sequence). CDR3 length equals 14 residues. Trimming removed 5 bases from V and 8 bases from J, with 15 bases in between. CDR3 DNA sequence: TGTGCCAGTAGTCCACCAGGGGTCGGGGAAAAACTGTTTTTT. As protein: CASSPPGVGEKLFF.

This clone appeared once. This chain joins TRBV7-2 and TRBJ2-1, with 9 bases identical to TRBD2. The CDR3 extends over 14 amino acids. The germline V gene encodes CDR1 SGHTA and CDR2 FQGNSA. Losses at the gene ends were 6 bases for V and 5 bases for J; bases not matched to a gene: 5. CDR3 residues: CASRRSSGDNEQFF. Here the CDR3 DNA reads TGTGCCAGCAGAAGGTCTAGCGGGGACAATGAGCAGTTCTTC. Full variable domain (outside the CDR3, taken from reference TRBV7-2 and TRBJ2-1): GAGVSQSPSNKVTEKGKDVELRCDPISGHTALYWYRQSLGQGLEFLIYFQGNSAPDKSGLPSDRFSAERTGGSVSTLTIQRTQQEDSAVYLCASRRSSGDNEQFFGPGTRLTVL.

The chain combines TRBV6-6 with TRBJ2-7; a weak D match, TRBD1 (5 bases). The germline V gene encodes CDR1 MNHNY and CDR2 SVGAGI (reference sequence). The CDR3 sequence is 11 residues long. V lost 5 bases and J 7 bases, leaving 9 bases between the germline ends. In nucleotides, the CDR3 is TGTGCCAGCAGTGCAGGGTTGGAGCAGTACTTC. The encoded protein is CASSAGLEQYF.

The chain recombines TRBV10-1 with TRBJ2-3; 9 nucleotides match TRBD2. Germline CDR1 reads WNHNN; CDR2 reads SYGVQD (reference sequence). V shed 2 bases, J shed 4 bases, and the junction held 4 bases outside the gene matches. The CDR3 contains 15 residues. CDR3 DNA sequence: TGCGCCAGCAGTGAGAGGGTAGCGGGGGCAGATACGCAGTATTTT. This gives the protein CASSERVAGADTQYF.

Regarding this clone: Other DNA variants within this sample encode the same CDR3. The CDR3 sequence is CAWSRTGNQPQHF. CDR3 bases: TGTGCCTGGAGTCGGACAGGCAATCAGCCCCAGCATTTT. The chain joins TRBV30 to TRBJ1-5; tentative D call: TRBD1 (6 bases). CDR3 length equals 13 residues. Trimming stripped 2 bases from V and 2 bases from J, with 7 bases between. Germline V gene lookup returns CDR1 GTSNPN and CDR2 SVGIG (reference sequence).

The chain uses TRBV30 and TRBJ2-7; maybe TRBD1 (7 bases). The CDR3 runs to 14 residues. V was cut by 3 bases and J by 0 bases, with 12 bases left in between. The germline gives CDR1 GTSNPN, CDR2 SVGIG (reference sequence). The CDR3 sequence is CAWSRGTASYEQYF. CDR3 nucleotide sequence: TGTGCCTGGAGCCGCGGGACAGCCTCCTACGAGCAGTACTTC.

The genes are TRBV9 and TRBJ2-7; perhaps TRBD1 as D (5 bases). CDR3 size: 13 residues. The germline CDR1 and CDR2 sequences are SGDLS and YYNGEE. V shed 2 bases and J shed 5 bases, with 11 bases lying between them. In DNA, the CDR3 is TGTGCCAGCAGCGTTGACAGCTACAACGAGCAGTACTTC. Protein product: CASSVDSYNEQYF.

The CDR3 protein is CASSQGGKGYSLTEAFF. The CDR3 region has the DNA TGTGCCAGCAGCCAAGGAGGAAAGGGTTATTCCCTCACTGAAGCTTTCTTT. The chain combines TRBV14 with TRBJ1-1, with unresolved D. Trimming cost V 1 base and J 4 bases, with 19 bases left between them. Germline V gives CDR1 SGHDN, CDR2 FVKESK. The CDR3 is 17 residues long.

The V call is TRBV19, the J call TRBJ2-5; 8 positions match TRBD1. Germline-derived CDR1 and CDR2 are LNHDA and SQIVND (reference sequence). V lost 5 bases, J lost 4 bases, and 6 bases stayed unmatched. The CDR3 loop spans 14 amino acids. CDR3 in DNA: TGTGCCAGTAGTTTCCGGACAGGGTTAGAGACCCAGTACTTC. Encoded protein: CASSFRTGLETQYF.

The chain has TRBV19 and TRBJ2-1; D remains ambiguous. Trimming cost V 3 bases and J 1 base, with 16 bases left between them. Germline loops: CDR1 LNHDA, CDR2 SQIVND (reference sequence). The CDR3 runs to 17 residues. The CDR3 DNA is TGTGCCAGTAGTATTGGTAATCCGGCGGTTTCCTACAATGAGCAGTTCTTC. Translating it yields CASSIGNPAVSYNEQFF.

This sequence joins TRBV19 and TRBJ1-5, with TRBD1 matching 8 bases. Germline CDR1 and CDR2: LNHDA and SQIVND (reference sequence). Trimming took 3 bases from V and 11 from J; bases not matched to a gene: 15. The CDR3 runs to 16 residues. The CDR3 reads CASSILIGQGQSAQHF. The CDR3 DNA follows: TGTGCCAGTAGTATTTTAATTGGACAGGGACAATCAGCCCAGCATTTT.

This clone has more than one count but fewer than ten. V gene TRBV30 combines with J gene TRBJ1-6; D remains unclear. The germline V and J ends were trimmed by 2 bases and 7 bases, with 9 bases remaining between them. The CDR3 loop spans 13 amino acids. Germline-derived CDR1 and CDR2 are GTSNPN and SVGIG (reference sequence). CDR3 in DNA: TGTGCCTGGAGTAAATCGGGAAATTCACCCCTCCACTTT. Its protein product is CAWSKSGNSPLHF.

J is TRBJ2-3 and V is TRBV11-3, with D maybe TRBD1 (6 bases). Germline lookup yields CDR1 SGHNT and CDR2 YENEEA. The CDR3 consists of 15 residues. V was trimmed by 1 base and J by 6 bases, leaving 14 bases between them. The CDR3 region is CASSLAAQGWDTQYF. The CDR3 DNA follows: TGTGCCAGCAGCTTAGCGGCACAGGGATGGGATACGCAGTATTTT.

The chain has TRBV7-9 and TRBJ2-3, with TRBD1 matching 7 bases. Germline V CDR1 and CDR2: SEHNR, FQNEAQ (reference sequence). This CDR3 comprises 15 residues. J lost 4 bases, V lost 5 bases, and 9 bases had no gene match. CDR3 sequence: CASSPGDRRADTQYF. CDR3 bases: TGTGCCAGCAGCCCCGGGGACAGACGGGCAGATACGCAGTATTTT.

The chain employs TRBV6-4 and TRBJ2-5; D unclear. Germline-derived CDR1 and CDR2 are MRHNA and SNTAGT. The length of the CDR3 is 11 residues. V was clipped by 2 bases and J by 13 bases, with 11 bases between them. The CDR3 loop reads CASSDPQYGYF. As DNA, the CDR3 is TGTGCCAGCAGTGACCCCCAATATGGGTACTTC.

This rearrangement joins TRBV7-2 to TRBJ2-3; tentatively, D is TRBD2 (5 bases). The germline V gene encodes CDR1 SGHTA and CDR2 FQGNSA. The V end was cut by 5 bases, the J end by 2 bases, with 11 bases between. The CDR3 runs to 14 residues. CDR3 sequence (DNA): TGTGCCAGCAGCCCCGGGAATCCCACAGATACGCAGTATTTT. It specifies CASSPGNPTDTQYF.

The chain recombines TRBV9 with TRBJ2-7; D may be TRBD1 (8 bases). Germline lookup yields CDR1 SGDLS and CDR2 YYNGEE. Trimming stripped 7 bases from V and 3 bases from J, with 17 bases between. The CDR3 consists of 14 residues. The chain's CDR3 is CASDPGGTGYEQYF. The CDR3 DNA reads TGTGCCAGCGACCCCGGGGGGACAGGCTACGAGCAGTACTTC.

The chain carries TRBV27 and TRBJ2-2; no clear D gene. Trimming removed 2 bases at V and 2 bases at J, with 9 bases between. The germline V gene encodes CDR1 MNHEY and CDR2 SMNVEV (reference sequence). The CDR3 is 15 amino acids. The CDR3 DNA reads TGTGCCAGCAGTTTACTTGGTAGCAACACCGGGGAGCTGTTTTTT. Translation: CASSLLGSNTGELFF.

V and J are TRBV5-8 and TRBJ1-5, with D possibly matching TRBD1 (5 bases). This CDR3 spans 15 amino acids. Trimming took 4 bases from V and 2 from J, leaving 13 bases between them. Germline-derived CDR1 and CDR2 are SGHTS and YDEGEE. The CDR3 reads CASSGTLRGNQPQHF. DNA for the CDR3: TGTGCCAGCAGCGGGACTCTAAGGGGCAATCAGCCCCAGCATTTT.

The chain joins TRBV7-2 to TRBJ1-5, with a weak D call TRBD1 (6 bases). Germline CDR1 SGHTA, CDR2 FQGNSA. This CDR3 is 15 amino acids long. Between the trimmed V and J ends, which lost 2 bases and 6 bases, there was a span of 14 bases. The CDR3 region is CASSLKGGGSQPQHF. The CDR3 DNA is TGTGCCAGCAGCTTAAAGGGTGGGGGCAGTCAGCCCCAGCATTTT.

The chain uses TRBV11-2 and TRBJ2-6; D unresolved. The CDR3 is 17 amino acids. With 1 base removed from V and 0 bases from J, the gap between germline ends came to 10 bases. Germline V gives CDR1 SGHAT, CDR2 FQNNGV. CDR3 sequence: CASSLGAVLSGANVLTF. The DNA of the CDR3 is TGTGCCAGCAGCTTAGGGGCGGTTCTCTCTGGGGCCAACGTCCTGACTTTC.

Only one count was recorded for this clone. The V and J genes are TRBV30 and TRBJ1-2; TRBD1 matches at 7 bases. Germline lookup yields CDR1 GTSNPN and CDR2 SVGIG (reference sequence). The V and J ends lost 5 bases and 2 bases, in that order; junction bases with no gene match: 5. CDR3 length: 13 amino acids. The CDR3 protein is CAWGGQRNYGYTF. Written as DNA, the CDR3 is TGTGCCTGGGGGGGACAGAGAAACTATGGCTACACCTTC.

The genes are TRBV5-4 and TRBJ2-3, with 7 bases that match TRBD1. Trimming took 4 bases from V and 3 from J; bases not matched to a gene: 20. The germline V gene has CDR1 SGHNT and CDR2 YYREEE (reference sequence). The CDR3 has 19 amino acids. The CDR3 DNA sequence: TGTGCCAGCAGCCCCGGTCTCGAGACAGGGAATGAAGGTACAGATACGCAGTATTTT. This sequence encodes CASSPGLETGNEGTDTQYF.

This chain joins TRBV6-5 and TRBJ1-5; perhaps TRBD1 as D (6 bases). This CDR3 region has 13 residues. The germline V gene encodes CDR1 MNHEY and CDR2 SVGAGI. V lost 6 bases to trimming and J lost 3 bases, with 9 bases between them. CDR3 in DNA: TGTGCCAGCAGCCGGGACAACAATCAGCCCCAGCATTTT. As protein: CASSRDNNQPQHF.

The chain links TRBV10-3 to TRBJ2-1; possible D gene TRBD1, 7 bases. V lost 2 bases to trimming and J lost 10 bases, with 18 bases between them. Germline CDR1 is ENHRY and CDR2 is SYGVKD. The CDR3 is made up of 15 amino acids. The CDR3 reads CAISEQGGTREEQFF. In DNA form, the CDR3 reads TGTGCCATCAGTGAGCAGGGGGGAACCCGGGAGGAGCAGTTCTTC.

The gene calls are TRBV7-2 and TRBJ1-6; 10 bases match TRBD1. This CDR3 has 15 residues. Germline V gene sequence: CDR1 SGHTA, CDR2 FQGNSA. Trimming took 6 bases from V and 7 from J; bases not matched to a gene: 6. The CDR3 is CASRPPGQGNSPLHF. CDR3 DNA: TGTGCCAGCAGACCTCCGGGACAGGGGAATTCACCCCTCCACTTT.

The J gene is TRBJ2-7, the V gene TRBV7-2; D may be TRBD1 (6 bases). The CDR3 is made up of 14 amino acids. V lost 6 bases and J 2 bases, leaving 14 bases between the germline ends. Germline V gives CDR1 SGHTA, CDR2 FQGNSA. In DNA form, the CDR3 reads TGTGCCAGCAGTTACTCGGCAGGGGCCTACGAGCAGTACTTC. This codes for CASSYSAGAYEQYF.

DNA for the CDR3: TGTGCCAGCCGGGGGGGACTGAACACAGATACGCAGTATTTT. Translation: CASRGGLNTDTQYF. The rearrangement uses TRBV2 and TRBJ2-3, with 8 bases identical to TRBD2. The CDR3 sequence is 14 residues long. With V trimmed by 8 bases and J by 2 bases, 6 bases remained unmatched. Germline V CDR1 and CDR2: SNHLY, FYNNEI. The full variable domain, completed using reference TRBV2 and TRBJ2-3, is EPEVTQTPSHQVTQMGQEVILRCVPISNHLYFYWYRQILGQKVEFLVSFYNNEISEKSEIFDDQFSVERPDGSNFTLKIRSTKLEDSAMYFCASRGGLNTDTQYFGPGTRLTVL.